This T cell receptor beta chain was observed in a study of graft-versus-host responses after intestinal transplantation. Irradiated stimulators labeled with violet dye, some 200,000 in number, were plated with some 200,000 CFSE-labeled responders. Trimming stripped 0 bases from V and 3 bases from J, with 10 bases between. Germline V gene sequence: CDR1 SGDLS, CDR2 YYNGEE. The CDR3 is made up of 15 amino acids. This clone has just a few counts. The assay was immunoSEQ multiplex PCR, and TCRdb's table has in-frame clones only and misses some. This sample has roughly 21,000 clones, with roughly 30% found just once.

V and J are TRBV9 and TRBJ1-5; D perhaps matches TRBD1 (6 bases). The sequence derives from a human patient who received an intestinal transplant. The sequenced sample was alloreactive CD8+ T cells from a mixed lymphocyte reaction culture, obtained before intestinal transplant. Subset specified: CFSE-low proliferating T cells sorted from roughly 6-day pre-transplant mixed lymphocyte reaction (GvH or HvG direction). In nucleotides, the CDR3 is TGTGCCAGCAGCGTAGAGGGGGGGAACAATCAGCCCCAGCATTTT. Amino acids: CASSVEGGNNQPQHF. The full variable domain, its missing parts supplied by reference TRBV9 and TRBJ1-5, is DSGVTQTPKHLITATGQRVTLRCSPRSGDLSVYWYQQSLDQGLQFLIQYYNGEERAKGNILERFSAQQFPDLHSELNLSSLELGDSALYFCASSVEGGNNQPQHFGDGTRLSIL.